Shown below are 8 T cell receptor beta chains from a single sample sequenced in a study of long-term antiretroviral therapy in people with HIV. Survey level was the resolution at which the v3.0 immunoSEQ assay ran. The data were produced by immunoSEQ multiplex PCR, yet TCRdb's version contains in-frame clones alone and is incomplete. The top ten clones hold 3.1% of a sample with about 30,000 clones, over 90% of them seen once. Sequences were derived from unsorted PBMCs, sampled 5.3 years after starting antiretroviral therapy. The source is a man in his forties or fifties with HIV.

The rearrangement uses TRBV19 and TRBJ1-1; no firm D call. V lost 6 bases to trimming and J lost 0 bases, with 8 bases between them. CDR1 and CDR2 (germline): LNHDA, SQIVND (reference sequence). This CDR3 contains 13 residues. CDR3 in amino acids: CASSATVNTEAFF. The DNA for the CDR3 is TGTGCCAGTAGCGCGACGGTGAACACTGAAGCTTTCTTT.

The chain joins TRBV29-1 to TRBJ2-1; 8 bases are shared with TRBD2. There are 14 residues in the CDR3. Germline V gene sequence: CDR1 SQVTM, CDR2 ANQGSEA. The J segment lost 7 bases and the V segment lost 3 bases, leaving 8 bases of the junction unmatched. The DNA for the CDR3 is TGCAGCGTTGAGGGTCGGGGGGGCCGAAATGAGCAGTTCTTC. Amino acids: CSVEGRGGRNEQFF.

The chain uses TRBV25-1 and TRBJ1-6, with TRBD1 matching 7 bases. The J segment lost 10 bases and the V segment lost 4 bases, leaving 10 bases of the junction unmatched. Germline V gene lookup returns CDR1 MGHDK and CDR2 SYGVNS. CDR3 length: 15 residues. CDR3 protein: CASSANRGENSPLHF. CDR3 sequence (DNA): TGTGCCAGCAGTGCCAACAGGGGAGAAAACTCACCCCTCCACTTT. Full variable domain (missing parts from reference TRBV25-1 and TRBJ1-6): EADIYQTPRYLVIGTGKKITLECSQTMGHDKMYWYQQDPGMELHLIHYSYGVNSTEKGDLSSESTVSRIRTEHFPLTLESARPSHTSQYLCASSANRGENSPLHFGNGTRLTVT.

DNA of the CDR3: TGTGCCAGCAGTTTAGGGGACAGGGCCTACGAGCAGTACTTC. Its protein product is CASSLGDRAYEQYF. The chain joins TRBV27 to TRBJ2-7, with 9 positions matching TRBD1. Trimming removed 2 bases from V and 2 bases from J; junction bases left unmatched: 1. Germline-derived CDR1 and CDR2 are MNHEY and SMNVEV (reference sequence). The CDR3 contains 14 residues.

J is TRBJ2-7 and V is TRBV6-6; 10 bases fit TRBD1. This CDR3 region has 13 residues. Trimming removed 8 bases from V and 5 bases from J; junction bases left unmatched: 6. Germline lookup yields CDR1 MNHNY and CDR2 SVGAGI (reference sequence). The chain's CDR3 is CASRMTGGDEQYF. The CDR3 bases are TGTGCCAGCCGGATGACAGGGGGCGACGAGCAGTACTTC.

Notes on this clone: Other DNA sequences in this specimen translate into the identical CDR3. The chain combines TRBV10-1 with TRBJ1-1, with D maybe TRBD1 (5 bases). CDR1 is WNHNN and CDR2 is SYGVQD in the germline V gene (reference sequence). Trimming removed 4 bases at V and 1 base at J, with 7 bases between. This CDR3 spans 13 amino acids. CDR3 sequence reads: CASSAGGNTEAFF. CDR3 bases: TGCGCCAGCAGTGCGGGGGGGAACACTGAAGCTTTCTTT.

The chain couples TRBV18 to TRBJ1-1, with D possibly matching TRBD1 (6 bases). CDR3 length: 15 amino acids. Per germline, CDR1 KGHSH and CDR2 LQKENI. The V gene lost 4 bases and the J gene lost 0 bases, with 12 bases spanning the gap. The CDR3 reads CASSLGGAMNTEAFF. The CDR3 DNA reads TGTGCCAGCTCACTTGGGGGGGCCATGAACACTGAAGCTTTCTTT.

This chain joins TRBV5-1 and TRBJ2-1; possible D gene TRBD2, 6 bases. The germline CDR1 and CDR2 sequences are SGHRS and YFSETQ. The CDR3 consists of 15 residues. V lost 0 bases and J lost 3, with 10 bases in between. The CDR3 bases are TGCGCCAGCAGCTTGGATGGGGGGATCTACAATGAGCAGTTCTTC. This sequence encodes CASSLDGGIYNEQFF. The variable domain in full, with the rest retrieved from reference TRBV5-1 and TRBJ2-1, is KAGVTQTPRYLIKTRGQQVTLSCSPISGHRSVSWYQQTPGQGLQFLFEYFSETQRNKGNFPGRFSGRQFSNSRSEMNVSTLELGDSALYLCASSLDGGIYNEQFFGPGTRLTVL.